This TCR beta chain was observed in a study of beta chain features in type 1 diabetes. Study-wide background: Sorted cells numbering approximately 110,000,000 were examined across all samples. The study's findings and limits: Sampled from patients, naive, central memory and Treg TCRB repertoires appeared more similar than those sampled from healthy donors.

Germline trimming cut 8 bases from V and 6 bases from J; bases unmatched to any gene: 0. The CDR3 sequence is 11 residues long. Germline V lookup: CDR1 SNHLY, CDR2 FYNNEI. The whole isolated RNA underwent reverse transcription, so sequencing captured expressed TCRB transcripts. The study sequenced naive, central memory and regulatory T cell samples to an average of around 3.4 million reads. Clones were read by immunoSEQ multiplex PCR, and TCRdb kept only the in-frame ones, dropping some. The sample yields around 500,000 clones, 25% to 35% seen once. A note on this clone: Antigen unknown.

This rearrangement joins TRBV2 to TRBJ2-7; TRBD1 aligns across 11 bases. Sequenced sample: naive CD4+ T cells from blood. This sequence was found in a man younger than 30 in good health. In DNA, the CDR3 is TGTGCCAGCGGGACAGGGGGCGAGCAGTACTTC. This encodes CASGTGGEQYF.